This T cell receptor (beta chain) was captured in a study of T cell repertoires in cytomegalovirus infection. Across the whole study: Used in the study were CMV epitopes, some recently identified and HLA-C-restricted, others well-studied and HLA-B-restricted. Findings and limits, study-wide: Dominating the ex vivo response were HLA-C-restricted CMV-specific TCR beta clonotypes. Of the TCR beta families, the public ones yielded a cumulative frequency that identified carriers of CMV plus the relevant HLA.

TCRdb fed the reads into MiXCR, producing one record per CDR3 protein. In the table there are around 500,000 distinct CDR3 sequences, about two fifths of which are singletons. Concerning this clonotype itself: No antigen is known for it.

Germline V gives CDR1 SQVTM, CDR2 ANQGSEA. The germline V and J ends were trimmed by 5 bases and 3 bases, with 10 bases remaining between them. The CDR3 is made up of 12 amino acids. The TCR sequence derives from a human donor in good health (CMV status not recorded). Some clones in this sample may be carry-over from other donors' samples. This chain connects TRBV29-1 to TRBJ1-1, with D perhaps matching TRBD1 (6 bases). Here the sequenced sample was cultured PBMCs, taken from culture after CMV antigen stimulation. In DNA form, the CDR3 reads TGCAGCGTTTCCAGGGGAGACACTGAAGCTTTCTTT. Amino acid sequence: CSVSRGDTEAFF. Full variable domain (missing parts from reference TRBV29-1 and TRBJ1-1): SAVISQKPSRDICQRGTSLTIQCQVDSQVTMMFWYRQQPGQSLTLIATANQGSEATYESGFVIDKFPISRPNLTFSTLTVSNMSPEDSSIYLCSVSRGDTEAFFGQGTRLTVV.